These 6 T cell receptor delta chains were all obtained from the same sample, sequenced in a study of delta chains in infants with herpesvirus infections. Gamma-chain- and delta-chain-specific primers converted PBMC RNA into TCR cDNA. TCRdb applied CATT to the RT-PCR reads for clone calling. The sample records 1,500 or so delta-chain clones, roughly 21% being singletons. Sequences were derived from peripheral blood, sampled at time point 2 of longitudinal follow-up. All receptors come from a human donor who was a Ugandan infant, either HIV-exposed or HIV-unexposed (not recorded which).

This clone has more than one count but fewer than ten. The V and J genes are TRDV1 and TRDJ1; 10 nucleotides agree with TRDD3. Germline CDR1 reads TSWWSYY; CDR2 reads QGS. CDR3 length equals 22 residues. The V gene end was trimmed by 1 base and the J gene end by 3 bases; junction bases not matched to a gene: 23. CDR3 loop: CALGEPSSLYWGMTEGADKLIF. CDR3 nucleotide sequence: TGTGCTCTTGGGGAACCCTCTTCCCTGTACTGGGGGATGACGGAGGGCGCCGATAAACTCATCTTT.

The chain employs TRDV1 and TRDJ1; TRDD3 agrees at 8 bases. With V trimmed by 4 bases and J by 2 bases, 21 bases remained unmatched. CDR3 length: 20 amino acids. CDR1 and CDR2 from the germline V gene are TSWWSYY and QGS. The chain's CDR3 is CALGADIHYWGANKTDKLIF. CDR3 DNA sequence: TGTGCTCTTGGGGCAGATATACATTACTGGGGGGCGAATAAGACCGATAAACTCATCTTT.

With respect to this clone: Given a much more abundant clone one base away, this may be a read error. The sample carries other DNA sequences with the same CDR3. The V call is TRDV1, the J call TRDJ1; 10 bases are a match to TRDD3. Trimming removed 4 bases from V and 0 bases from J; junction bases left unmatched: 41. Germline-derived CDR1 and CDR2 are TSWWSYY and QGS. The CDR3 is made up of 28 amino acids. CDR3 nucleotides: TGTGCTCTTGGGGTTCTATTCCTACCTCTGGGTGATGGTTGGGGGATACCCCACCAGTGTGGGTACACCGATAAACTCATCTTT. As protein: CALGVLFLPLGDGWGIPHQCGYTDKLIF.

This clone was counted a single time. A much bigger clone sits one base away, suggesting this may be a read error. The rearrangement joins TRDV1 to TRDJ1; TRDD2 matches 8 bases. The CDR3 consists of 15 residues. CDR1 and CDR2 from the germline V gene are TSWWSYY and QGS. Trimming took 4 bases from V and 8 from J; bases not matched to a gene: 12. The CDR3 region has the DNA TGTGCTCTTGGGGCTTCCTACGGGAGGGAGTCAAAACTCATCTTT. Its protein is CALGASYGRESKLIF.

The rearrangement links TRDV1 to TRDJ3; 13 bases align to TRDD3. The J segment lost 0 bases and the V segment lost 3 bases, leaving 17 bases of the junction unmatched. Germline V gene sequence: CDR1 TSWWSYY, CDR2 QGS. This CDR3 spans 24 amino acids. The CDR3 DNA is TGTGCTCTTGGGGATACCCTTCTCCTAAACTGGGGGATACGCCCCTCCTGGGACACCCGACAGATGTTTTTC. Translating gives CALGDTLLLNWGIRPSWDTRQMFF.

The rearrangement links TRDV1 to TRDJ3; the match to TRDD3 covers 9 bases. The CDR3 extends over 21 amino acids. Germline CDR1 is TSWWSYY and CDR2 is QGS. V shed 4 bases, J shed 5 bases, and the junction held 18 bases outside the gene matches. For the CDR3, the DNA is TGTGCTCTTGGGGGGATCCCCCGGGGGATACAAGGATGGCGGGACACCCGACAGATGTTTTTC. As protein: CALGGIPRGIQGWRDTRQMFF.